This TCR beta chain appears in the sequencing data of a study of T and B cells in COVID-19 patients. Study-wide context: Peripheral blood came from COVID-19 patients with active infection or after recovery.

To note about this clonotype: Its specificity is unknown.

J was trimmed by 4 bases and V by 8 bases; bases with no gene match: 4. This CDR3 contains 13 residues. Germline loops: CDR1 GTSNPN, CDR2 SVGIG (reference sequence). Multiplex PCR with BIOMED2 TRB-A/B primer pools amplified TRB rearrangements. Each CDR3 protein gets one entry after TCRdb re-called the multiplex PCR reads with MiXCR. The table has roughly 4,800 distinct CDR3 sequences, 20% to 25% seen once; the top ten hold around 10%. Findings of the study overall: Patients with COVID-19 reportedly showed strongly skewed T cell receptor beta variable and joining gene usage. At recovery TRB diversity and richness exceeded healthy donors, after highly clonal active COVID-19 repertoires.

Blood genomic DNA input for TRB amplification was roughly 250-500 ng. The sample taken for sequencing was blood. The clonotype was recovered from a human donor with active COVID-19. The chain employs TRBV30 and TRBJ1-5; the match to TRBD1 covers 11 bases. CDR3 region: CAAGTGGNQPQHF. CDR3 coding DNA: TGTGCCGCCGGGACAGGGGGGAATCAGCCCCAGCATTTT.